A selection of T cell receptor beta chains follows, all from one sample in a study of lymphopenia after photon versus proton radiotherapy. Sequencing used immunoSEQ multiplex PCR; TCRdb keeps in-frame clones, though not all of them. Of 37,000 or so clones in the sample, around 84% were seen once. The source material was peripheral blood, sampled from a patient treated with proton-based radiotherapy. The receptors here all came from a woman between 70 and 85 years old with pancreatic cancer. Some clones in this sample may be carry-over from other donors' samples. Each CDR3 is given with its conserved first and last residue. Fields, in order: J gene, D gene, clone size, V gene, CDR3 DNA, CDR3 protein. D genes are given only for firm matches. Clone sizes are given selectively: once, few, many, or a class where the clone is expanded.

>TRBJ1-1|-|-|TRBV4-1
TGCGCCAGCAGCCCGCAAGGAAGGGGCTCGACTGAAGCTTTCTTT
CASSPQGRGSTEAFF
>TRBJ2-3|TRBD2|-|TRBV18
TGTGCCAGCTCACCTACTAGCGAAAGCACAGATACGCAGTATTTT
CASSPTSESTDTQYF
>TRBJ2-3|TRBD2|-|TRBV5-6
TGTGCCAGCAGCTCACGGACTAGCGGAGGGTGGGATACGCAGTATTTT
CASSSRTSGGWDTQYF
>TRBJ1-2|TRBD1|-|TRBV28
TGTGCCAGCAGTATGGACAGGGGAAACGCCGGCTACACCTTC
CASSMDRGNAGYTF
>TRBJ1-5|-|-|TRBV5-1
TGCGCCAGCAGCGAGGGGTATAGCAATCAGCCCCAGCATTTT
CASSEGYSNQPQHF
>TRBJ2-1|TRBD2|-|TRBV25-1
TGTGCCAGCAGTGAATTATCTAGCGGGAGTGCCTACAATGAGCAGTTCTTC
CASSELSSGSAYNEQFF
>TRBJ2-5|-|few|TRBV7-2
TGTGCCAGCAGCTTCACCAGGGGAGAGACCCAGTACTTC
CASSFTRGETQYF
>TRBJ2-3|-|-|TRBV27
TGTGCCAGCAGTTTAATCGGGAGCTTCGCAGATACGCAGTATTTT
CASSLIGSFADTQYF
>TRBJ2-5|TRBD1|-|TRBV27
TGTGCCAGCAGTTTACGGACAGGGGAAGGAGAGACCCAGTACTTC
CASSLRTGEGETQYF
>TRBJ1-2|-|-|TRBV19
TGTGCCAGTAGTATAGAGACAGCGAATTATGGCTACACCTTC
CASSIETANYGYTF
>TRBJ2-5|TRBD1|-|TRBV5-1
TGCGCCAGCAGCTTGACAGGGGACCAAGAGACCCAGTACTTC
CASSLTGDQETQYF
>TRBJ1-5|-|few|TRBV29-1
TGCAGCGTTGTCCTGGCGGCCAATCAGCCCCAGCATTTT
CSVVLAANQPQHF
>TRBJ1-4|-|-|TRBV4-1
TGCGCCAGCAGCGCCCAGAGAGGAACTAATGAAAAACTGTTTTTT
CASSAQRGTNEKLFF
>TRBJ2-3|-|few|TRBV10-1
TGCGCCAGCAGTGGTACGGGGAATACGCAGTATTTT
CASSGTGNTQYF
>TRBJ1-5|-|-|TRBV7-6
TGTGCCAGCAGTTTGGGGGCAGGGCAGCCCCAGCATTTT
CASSLGAGQPQHF
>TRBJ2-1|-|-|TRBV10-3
TGTGCCATCCAGAGGACGGACGCGTACAATGAGCAGTTCTTC
CAIQRTDAYNEQFF
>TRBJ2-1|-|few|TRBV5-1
TGCGCCAGCAGCTTGGATCGCTCTGGGAATGAGCAGTTCTTC
CASSLDRSGNEQFF
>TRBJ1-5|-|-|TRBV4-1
TGCGCCAGCAGCCGAACGGGGGGAGCTAATAGCAATCAGCCCCAGCATTTT
CASSRTGGANSNQPQHF
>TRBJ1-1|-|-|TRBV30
TGTGCCTGGAGTCCGAGCGGGAACACTGAAGCTTTCTTT
CAWSPSGNTEAFF
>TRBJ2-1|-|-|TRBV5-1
TGCGCCAGCAGCTTGGTAGGGCCCTCCTACAATGAGCAGTTCTTC
CASSLVGPSYNEQFF
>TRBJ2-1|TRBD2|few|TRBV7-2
TGTGCCAGCAGCTCAAGGACAGCCGGGACTAGCGGGAGGTACAATGAGCAGTTCTTC
CASSSRTAGTSGRYNEQFF
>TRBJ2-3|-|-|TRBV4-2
TGTGCCAGCAGCCAAGGCGACAGACAGTCTAGCACAGATACGCAGTATTTT
CASSQGDRQSSTDTQYF
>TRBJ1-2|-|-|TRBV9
TGTGCCAGCAGCGGCGGGGACCTCCGGGGGCCGGGCTACACCTTC
CASSGGDLRGPGYTF
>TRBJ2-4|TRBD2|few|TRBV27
TGTGCCAGCAGTTTAACCTGGACTAGCGGGAGAGGGGATGTAGCCAAAAACATTCAGTACTTC
CASSLTWTSGRGDVAKNIQYF